Listed below are T cell receptor beta chains from one sample, sequenced in a study of T cell responses to AZD1222 COVID-19 vaccine. TCRdb keeps only in-frame clones here, not all; method: immunoSEQ multiplex PCR. Among 45,000 or so clones listed, 90% were seen once. The sequenced sample was peripheral blood, obtained 28 days after the second AZD1222 dose. These receptors were taken from an adult who received the AZD1222 COVID-19 vaccine. CDR3s include the opening cysteine and the closing phenylalanine or tryptophan. D genes are given only for firm matches. Clone size, where shown, is once, few, many, or a class for clones that have expanded.

V gene	clone size	D gene	CDR3 length	J gene	CDR3 DNA	CDR3 protein
TRBV7-2	NA	NA	13	TRBJ1-4	TGTGCCAGCAGCTTAGGACAGGCAGAAAAACTGTTTTTT	CASSLGQAEKLFF
TRBV30	NA	NA	15	TRBJ2-3	TGTGCCTGGAGTGGACCTAAGGGAGTCACAGATACGCAGTATTTT	CAWSGPKGVTDTQYF
TRBV9	NA	NA	16	TRBJ2-2	TGTGCCAGCAGCGTAGTCCCGGCCGAGAACACCGGGGAGCTGTTTTTT	CASSVVPAENTGELFF
TRBV5-4	NA	NA	16	TRBJ2-1	TGTGCCAGCAGCATATATCGGGCGGGCTCCTACAATGAGCAGTTCTTC	CASSIYRAGSYNEQFF
TRBV6-4	NA	TRBD2	14	TRBJ2-3	TGTGCCAGCAGCGCGGGGGGCTACACAGATACGCAGTATTTT	CASSAGGYTDTQYF
TRBV6-6	NA	TRBD1	14	TRBJ1-3	TGTGCCAGCAACGACAGGGGGCAGAGAAACACCATATATTTT	CASNDRGQRNTIYF
TRBV10-1	NA	NA	13	TRBJ2-5	TGCGCCAGCAGTGAAGGCAGCCAAGAGACCCAGTACTTC	CASSEGSQETQYF
TRBV9	NA	NA	14	TRBJ1-1	TGTGCCAGCAGCCCGTCCGGGACGGCCATGGAAGCTTTCTTT	CASSPSGTAMEAFF
TRBV7-2	NA	NA	12	TRBJ2-5	TGTGCCAGCAGCCTTGATAGTCCGGCCCAGTACTTC	CASSLDSPAQYF
TRBV29-1	once	NA	12	TRBJ1-3	TGCAGCGTTGTGTCCCGGGCGAACACCATATATTTT	CSVVSRANTIYF
TRBV11-2	NA	NA	14	TRBJ1-1	TGTGCCAGCAGCTTAGAGGGGGCGCGAACTGAAGCTTTCTTT	CASSLEGARTEAFF
TRBV5-1	NA	TRBD2	15	TRBJ2-3	TGCGCCAGCAGCTTGCAGCGGGGCCCCACAGATACGCAGTATTTT	CASSLQRGPTDTQYF
TRBV5-1	few	TRBD1	15	TRBJ1-5	TGCGCCAGCAGCCCTGGACAGGGGCAGGGGCAGCCCCAGCATTTT	CASSPGQGQGQPQHF
TRBV3-1/TRBV3-2	few	NA	12	TRBJ1-3	TGTGCCAGCGGCAAGGCTGGAAACACCATATATTTT	CASGKAGNTIYF
TRBV3-1/TRBV3-2	NA	NA	14	TRBJ1-1	TGTGCCAGCAGCCAACCCGGTCCGAACACTGAAGCTTTCTTT	CASSQPGPNTEAFF
TRBV30	NA	NA	13	TRBJ2-3	TGTGCCTGGAGTGTACGAGCGAGGGATACGCAGTATTTT	CAWSVRARDTQYF
TRBV28	few	NA	12	TRBJ1-5	TGTGCCAGCAGCACCCAGGGGCAGCCCCAGCATTTT	CASSTQGQPQHF
TRBV7-9	medium-sized	TRBD1	15	TRBJ2-1	TGTGCCAGCAGCTTATCGGACAGGGTCTACAATGAGCAGTTCTTC	CASSLSDRVYNEQFF
TRBV9	NA	NA	15	TRBJ1-6	TGTGCCAGCAGCGCCGACACCAGGGGCAATTCACCCCTCCACTTT	CASSADTRGNSPLHF
TRBV18	NA	NA	14	TRBJ1-6	TGTGCCAGCTCACCAGGGGGCGGTAATTCACCCCTCCACTTT	CASSPGGGNSPLHF
TRBV5-4	NA	NA	14	TRBJ2-5	TGTGCCAGCAGCGCTGGGGGGCAGCAAGAGACCCAGTACTTC	CASSAGGQQETQYF
TRBV6-2/TRBV6-3	NA	NA	16	TRBJ1-1	TGTGCCAGCAGCGGAACGGACAGCTCATCGAACACTGAAGCTTTCTTT	CASSGTDSSSNTEAFF
TRBV3-1/TRBV3-2	NA	NA	15	TRBJ2-6	TGTGCCAGCAGCCAAAAGGGGACCGGGGCCAACGTCCTGACTTTC	CASSQKGTGANVLTF
TRBV30	NA	TRBD1	16	TRBJ2-2	TGTGCCTGGAGTGTCGCCGGGACAGGGGGCTCCGGGGAGCTGTTTTTT	CAWSVAGTGGSGELFF
TRBV5-1	NA	NA	14	TRBJ1-1	TGCGCCAGCAGCTTCAAGGGGCAGAACACTGAAGCTTTCTTT	CASSFKGQNTEAFF
TRBV4-2	NA	TRBD2	18	TRBJ2-6	TGTGCCAGCAGTCGAAGGCTAGCGGGGGTTTCAGGGGCCAACGTCCTGACTTTC	CASSRRLAGVSGANVLTF
TRBV5-4	once	NA	15	TRBJ1-6	TGTGCCAGCAGCTTGGCGGGTGTTTGGGGGTCACCCCTCCACTTT	CASSLAGVWGSPLHF
TRBV6-2/TRBV6-3	NA	NA	17	TRBJ1-5	TGTGCCAGCAGTCAGGGAAGGGCTCTCCCGGAAGGTCAGCCCCAGCATTTT	CASSQGRALPEGQPQHF
TRBV4-1	NA	TRBD1	15	TRBJ1-2	TGCGCCAGCAGCCAAGAAGACCGGGACAGTGCTGGCTACACCTTC	CASSQEDRDSAGYTF
TRBV7-9	NA	NA	11	TRBJ2-5	TGTGCCAGCAGCCTACAAGAGACCCAGTACTTC	CASSLQETQYF
TRBV5-1	NA	NA	15	TRBJ1-1	TGCGCCAGCAGTTTCGACAGACCCTCGAACACTGAAGCTTTCTTT	CASSFDRPSNTEAFF
TRBV9	NA	TRBD1	16	TRBJ1-4	TGTGCCAGCAGCGTTGAGCCAGGGGGCCAAAGTCAAAAACTGTTTTTT	CASSVEPGGQSQKLFF
TRBV6-5	NA	NA	16	TRBJ2-4	TGTGCCAGCAGTTACTCCGGCAGGGGGGGTAGAAGCATTCAGTACTTC	CASSYSGRGGRSIQYF
TRBV4-3	NA	NA	15	TRBJ1-2	TGCGCCAGCAGTTTGCGGTGGGGTTTGGGCTATGGCTACACCTTC	CASSLRWGLGYGYTF
TRBV3-1/TRBV3-2	NA	NA	14	TRBJ1-3	TGTGCCAGCGGAAGGGGGGGTGCAGGAAACACCATATATTTT	CASGRGGAGNTIYF
TRBV5-6	NA	NA	15	TRBJ2-2	TGTGCCAGCAGCGACGTGCTACCGAACACCGGGGAGCTGTTTTTT	CASSDVLPNTGELFF
TRBV7-9	NA	TRBD1	16	TRBJ1-4	TGTGCCAGCAGCAATCGACAGGGTATCGACGAAGAAAAACTGTTTTTT	CASSNRQGIDEEKLFF
TRBV30	NA	NA	12	TRBJ1-1	TGTGCCTGGACAGAGGGCGGTCCTGAAGCTTTCTTT	CAWTEGGPEAFF
TRBV2	few	NA	12	TRBJ2-7	TGTGCCAGCCGCACGGAGGGGCAGGGGCAGTACTTC	CASRTEGQGQYF
TRBV4-2	NA	NA	15	TRBJ1-3	TGTGCCAGCAGCCAAGATAGGGGGGGCGGAAACACCATATATTTT	CASSQDRGGGNTIYF